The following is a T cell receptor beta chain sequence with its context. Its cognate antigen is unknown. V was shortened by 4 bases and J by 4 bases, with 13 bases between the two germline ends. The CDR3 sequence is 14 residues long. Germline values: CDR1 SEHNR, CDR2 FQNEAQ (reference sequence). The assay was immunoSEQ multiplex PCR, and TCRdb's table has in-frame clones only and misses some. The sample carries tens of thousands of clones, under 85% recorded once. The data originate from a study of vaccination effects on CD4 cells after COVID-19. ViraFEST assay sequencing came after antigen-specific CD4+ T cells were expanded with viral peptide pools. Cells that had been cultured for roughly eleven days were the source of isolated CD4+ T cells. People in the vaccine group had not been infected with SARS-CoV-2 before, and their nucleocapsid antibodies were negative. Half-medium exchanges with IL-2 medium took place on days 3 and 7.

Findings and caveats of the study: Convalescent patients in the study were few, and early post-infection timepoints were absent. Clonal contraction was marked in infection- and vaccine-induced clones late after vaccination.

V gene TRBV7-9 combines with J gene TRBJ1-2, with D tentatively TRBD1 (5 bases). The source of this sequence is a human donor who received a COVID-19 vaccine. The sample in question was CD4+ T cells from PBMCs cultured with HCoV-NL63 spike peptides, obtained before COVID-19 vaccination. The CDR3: CASSSGRVGYGYTF. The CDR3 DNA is TGTGCCAGCAGCTCCGGCAGGGTGGGCTATGGCTACACCTTC. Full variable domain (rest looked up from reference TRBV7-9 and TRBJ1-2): DTGVSQNPRHKITKRGQNVTFRCDPISEHNRLYWYRQTLGQGPEFLTYFQNEAQLEKSRLLSDRFSAERPKGSFSTLEIQRTEQGDSAMYLCASSSGRVGYGYTFGSGTRLTVV.